Included here is one T cell receptor beta chain sequence, with context. Its antigen is currently unknown. One end of the junction fails to match germline, which may point to a read error. TCRdb keeps only in-frame clones here, not all; method: immunoSEQ multiplex PCR. This table has around 35,000 clones, around 94% appearing once. The CDR3 contains 16 residues. Germline V lookup: CDR1 SSHAT, CDR2 FNYEAQ (reference sequence). This sample is part of a study of T cell clones after liver transplantation. Study background: Samples came from ITN030ST, which attempted immunosuppression withdrawal within 2 years of liver transplantation. Study-wide results and caveats: A larger donor-reactive than third-party decline suggested partial antigen-specific deletion.

The sequences come from CD8+ T cells from blood, collected 12 months after liver transplant. This TCR was sampled from a human patient who received a liver transplant. Some of these T cells may belong to the graft donor. V is TRBV7-7 and J is TRBJ2-2; 12 bases align to TRBD2. The CDR3 DNA is TGTGCTAGCAGCTTGACTAGCGGGAGAACCACCGGGGAGCTGTTTTTT. Protein: CASSLTSGRTTGELFF.